The 29 T cell receptor beta chains below come from one sample, sequenced in a study of T cell clones after liver transplantation. TCRdb keeps only in-frame clones here, not all; method: immunoSEQ multiplex PCR. The sample has 70,000 to 95,000 clones; over 80% are singletons. Sequencing was performed on CD4+ T cells from blood, taken at the 22-month timepoint. The receptors were gathered from a human patient who received a liver transplant. Some T cells may be transferred from the graft donor.

The chain uses TRBV9 and TRBJ2-7, with a possible D match to TRBD2 (6 bases). The CDR3 runs to 15 residues. V was clipped by 0 bases and J by 4 bases, with 14 bases between them. Germline lookup yields CDR1 SGDLS and CDR2 YYNGEE. The CDR3 protein is CASSVATGVGYEQYF. CDR3 coding DNA: TGTGCCAGCAGCGTAGCTACGGGGGTGGGATACGAGCAGTACTTC.

The chain couples TRBV5-6 to TRBJ2-7, with TRBD1 identical over 7 bases. Germline V lookup: CDR1 SGHDT, CDR2 YYEEEE. With 2 bases clipped from V and 6 bases from J, the junction kept 5 bases outside the gene matches. This CDR3 is built from 13 residues. CDR3 amino acids: CASSFRGRSEQYF. The CDR3 nucleotides are TGTGCCAGCAGCTTTAGGGGGCGCTCCGAGCAGTACTTC.

The chain couples TRBV28 to TRBJ2-7; 7 bases line up with TRBD2. Germline CDR1 MDHEN, CDR2 SYDVKM. The CDR3 runs to 15 residues. Trimming at V came to 8 bases and at J to 0 bases, leaving 10 bases not matched to a gene. CDR3 loop: CASHPPGLTSYEQYF. The CDR3 region has the DNA TGTGCCAGCCACCCTCCGGGACTAACCTCCTACGAGCAGTACTTC.

This clone appeared a single time. The DNA of the CDR3 is TGTGCCAGCAGCCAAGCCCCGCCTACCACAGATACGCAGTATTTT. This codes for CASSQAPPTTDTQYF. The J gene is TRBJ2-3, the V gene TRBV7-2; D is ambiguous. V gave up 5 bases and J gave up 2 bases, with 14 bases separating them. This CDR3 region has 15 residues. Germline lookup yields CDR1 SGHTA and CDR2 FQGNSA.

This sequence joins TRBV2 and TRBJ1-1; the D gene is possibly TRBD1 (6 bases). The length of the CDR3 is 15 residues. Trimming cost V 10 bases and J 2 bases, with 20 bases left between them. Germline assignment: CDR1 SNHLY and CDR2 FYNNEI. CDR3 amino acids: CANPKSKQGNTEAFF. The CDR3 DNA reads TGTGCCAACCCGAAGAGTAAACAGGGAAACACTGAAGCTTTCTTT.

This chain joins TRBV5-1 and TRBJ1-1; 11 nucleotides align to TRBD1. The junction had 13 bases not matched to a gene; V was cut back by 4 bases and J by 8 bases. The CDR3 length is 16 residues. CDR1 and CDR2 (germline): SGHRS, YFSETQ. This chain's CDR3 is CASSKDRGLGGREAFF. The CDR3 DNA reads as TGCGCCAGCAGCAAGGACAGGGGGCTAGGTGGCAGAGAAGCTTTCTTT.

This chain uses TRBV5-4 with TRBJ2-1; TRBD2 aligns across 13 bases. Germline values: CDR1 SGHNT, CDR2 YYREEE (reference sequence). There are 15 residues in the CDR3. J lost 9 bases, V lost 2 bases, and 5 bases had no gene match. CDR3: CASSFTSGGAGEQFF. DNA for the CDR3: TGTGCCAGCAGCTTTACTAGCGGGGGGGCGGGTGAGCAGTTCTTC.

The chain is built from TRBV30 and TRBJ2-2, with unresolved D. The V gene's germline CDR1 is GTSNPN and CDR2 SVGIG (reference sequence). Trimming took off 3 bases at V and 6 bases at J, with 20 bases between the two ends. The CDR3 consists of 16 residues. The CDR3 nucleotides read TGTGCCTGGAGGGGGATTACTACGCTTGCCGCCGGGGAGCTGTTTTTT. The encoded protein is CAWRGITTLAAGELFF.

The CDR3 sequence is CASTGVYGYTF. DNA for the CDR3: TGTGCCAGCACAGGTGTATATGGCTACACCTTC. The chain uses TRBV6-1 and TRBJ1-2; no reliable D call. Trimming pared 7 bases from V and 5 bases from J, leaving 8 bases between. The CDR3 has 11 amino acids. The germline CDR1 and CDR2 sequences are MNHNS and SASEGT.

In its sample, this clone was seen once. The rearrangement uses TRBV23-1 and TRBJ1-2; maybe TRBD1 (5 bases). TRBV23-1 is noted as an ORF with a role that remains uncertain. The V and J ends lost 5 bases and 4 bases respectively, with 17 bases between them. The CDR3 loop spans 15 amino acids. Here the CDR3 reads CASSTRHRRRYGYTF. In DNA form, the CDR3 reads TGCGCCAGCAGTACAAGACACAGGAGGCGCTATGGCTACACCTTC.

The chain has TRBV11-2 and TRBJ2-1; the D is unclear. This CDR3 comprises 14 residues. Trimming removed 1 base from V and 3 bases from J, with 7 bases in between. The germline V gene encodes CDR1 SGHAT and CDR2 FQNNGV. CDR3: CASSLGLNYNEQFF. The CDR3 DNA is TGTGCCAGCAGCTTAGGACTTAACTACAATGAGCAGTTCTTC.

V gene TRBV19 combines with J gene TRBJ1-6; 12 nucleotides agree with TRBD1. Germline V gives CDR1 LNHDA, CDR2 SQIVND (reference sequence). Unmatched junction bases numbered 1, after V lost 1 base and J lost 9 bases. CDR3 length equals 15 residues. CDR3 DNA: TGTGCCAGTAGTATAGGGGACAGGGGGCCTTCACCCCTCCACTTT. Protein sequence: CASSIGDRGPSPLHF. The full variable domain, rest sourced from reference TRBV19 and TRBJ1-6, is DGGITQSPKYLFRKEGQNVTLSCEQNLNHDAMYWYRQDPGQGLRLIYYSQIVNDFQKGDIAEGYSVSREKKESFPLTVTSAQKNPTAFYLCASSIGDRGPSPLHFGNGTRLTVT.

This clone was seen a single time. This rearrangement joins TRBV19 to TRBJ2-7; D is unclear. Germline V lookup: CDR1 LNHDA, CDR2 SQIVND (reference sequence). The CDR3 loop spans 13 amino acids. V shed 3 bases and J shed 2 bases, with 8 bases lying between them. The CDR3 reads CASSMTSTYEQYF. The CDR3 coding sequence is TGTGCCAGTAGTATGACCAGTACCTACGAGCAGTACTTC.

The gene calls are TRBV5-1 and TRBJ1-6; 8 nucleotides match TRBD1. The CDR3 spans 15 residues. V gave up 4 bases and J gave up 10 bases; unmatched junction bases: 10. Germline CDR1 reads SGHRS; CDR2 reads YFSETQ. Here the CDR3 reads CASSLTQGVNSPLHF. CDR3 DNA: TGCGCCAGCAGCCTGACACAGGGGGTAAACTCACCCCTCCACTTT. The whole variable domain, filled in from reference TRBV5-1 and TRBJ1-6, reads KAGVTQTPRYLIKTRGQQVTLSCSPISGHRSVSWYQQTPGQGLQFLFEYFSETQRNKGNFPGRFSGRQFSNSRSEMNVSTLELGDSALYLCASSLTQGVNSPLHFGNGTRLTVT.

The chain has TRBV6-5 and TRBJ1-2, with 7 bases aligning to TRBD1. The CDR3 is made up of 12 amino acids. J gave up 8 bases and V 5 bases, and 5 bases lay outside the gene matches. Germline-derived CDR1 and CDR2 are MNHEY and SVGAGI. The chain's CDR3 is CASSDDRDGYTF. In nucleotides, the CDR3 is TGTGCCAGCAGTGATGACAGGGACGGCTACACCTTC.

V and J are TRBV4-3 and TRBJ2-5; TRBD2 matches at 10 bases. Unmatched junction bases numbered 14, after V lost 0 bases and J lost 4 bases. The germline V gene has CDR1 LGHNA and CDR2 YSLEER. CDR3 length: 19 amino acids. The CDR3 DNA sequence: TGCGCCAGCAGCCAAGATTTCTCAGCGGGAGGGCCTTCGCGAGAGACCCAGTACTTC. It translates to CASSQDFSAGGPSRETQYF.

The rearrangement links TRBV7-3 to TRBJ1-1, with no clear D. This CDR3 is built from 13 residues. Germline loops: CDR1 SGHTA, CDR2 FQGTGA. V was shortened by 7 bases and J by 2 bases, with 11 bases between the two germline ends. The CDR3 nucleotides read TGTGCCAGCAAGAAATCATACAACACTGAAGCTTTCTTT. It translates to CASKKSYNTEAFF.

This clone has only one observation. The chain couples TRBV13 to TRBJ1-1, with D possibly TRBD1 on 6 matching bases. This CDR3 is built from 14 residues. Germline CDR1 PRHDT, CDR2 FYEKMQ (reference sequence). The V gene lost 7 bases and the J gene lost 4 bases, with 16 bases spanning the gap. The CDR3 sequence is CASIRRGRSTEAFF. The CDR3 bases are TGTGCCAGCATCCGCCGGGGGCGTAGCACTGAAGCTTTCTTT.

This clone was detected once. A junction boundary mismatches the germline segment, possibly from a read error. The chain has TRBV6-1 and TRBJ2-7; 8 positions match TRBD1. CDR1 MNHNS and CDR2 SASEGT come from the germline V gene. This CDR3 is built from 11 residues. The CDR3 bases are TGTGCCAGCAGTGACCCGAGACAGGGGAACTTC. Protein: CASSDPRQGNF.

The chain is built from TRBV5-1 and TRBJ2-2; D might be TRBD2 (7 bases). CDR1 is SGHRS, CDR2 YFSETQ, per germline. This CDR3 comprises 15 residues. V lost 4 bases and J lost 5, with 15 bases in between. CDR3 sequence (DNA): TGCGCCAGCAGCGGGGGGGCCGGAATTACCGGGGAGCTGTTTTTT. Amino acids: CASSGGAGITGELFF.

A few counts support this clone. J is TRBJ1-1 and V is TRBV10-3; D possibly corresponds to TRBD1 (6 bases). The V gene lost 3 bases and the J gene lost 7 bases, with 9 bases spanning the gap. This CDR3 is 12 amino acids long. Germline V CDR1 and CDR2: ENHRY, SYGVKD. The CDR3 loop reads CAISDGDIEAFF. The CDR3 DNA sequence: TGTGCCATCAGTGACGGGGACATTGAAGCTTTCTTT.

V gene TRBV5-4 combines with J gene TRBJ1-2; possibly TRBD1 for D (5 bases). Trimming cost V 1 base and J 8 bases, with 12 bases left between them. This CDR3 spans 13 amino acids. Germline values: CDR1 SGHNT, CDR2 YYREEE (reference sequence). The CDR3 spells CASSLRTFNGYTF. The CDR3 coding sequence is TGTGCCAGCAGCTTGAGGACATTTAACGGCTACACCTTC.

This chain connects TRBV28 to TRBJ1-1; 9 positions agree with TRBD1. This CDR3 has 14 residues. Germline V gene data show CDR1 as MDHEN and CDR2 as SYDVKM. V was pared by 5 bases and J by 8 bases, with 9 bases of the junction left unmatched. CDR3 protein: CASSPAPDRGEAFF. Written as DNA, the CDR3 is TGTGCCAGCAGTCCCGCCCCCGACAGGGGGGAAGCTTTCTTT.

The chain carries TRBV5-6 and TRBJ2-5, with 8 bases aligning to TRBD2. The CDR3 consists of 15 residues. With 4 bases clipped from V and 5 bases from J, the junction kept 10 bases outside the gene matches. Germline V lookup: CDR1 SGHDT, CDR2 YYEEEE. This CDR3 reads CASSISGAPRETQYF. CDR3 DNA sequence: TGTGCCAGCAGCATTAGCGGGGCCCCTCGGGAGACCCAGTACTTC.

The rearrangement links TRBV11-2 to TRBJ1-2, with D perhaps TRBD1 (5 bases). The ends were cut back, 5 bases at V and 3 bases at J, with 10 bases in the middle. Germline V lookup: CDR1 SGHAT, CDR2 FQNNGV. This CDR3 has 13 amino acids. CDR3 bases: TGTGCCAGCAGCGGAAAGGGGTACTATGGCTACACCTTC. It yields the protein CASSGKGYYGYTF.

The gene calls are TRBV4-1 and TRBJ1-2; D is possibly TRBD1 (5 bases). The CDR3 length is 14 residues. V dropped 4 bases and J dropped 7 bases, with 16 bases sitting between them. Germline V gene lookup returns CDR1 MGHRA and CDR2 YSYEKL. This chain's CDR3 is CASSPPSGMSGYTF. DNA of the CDR3: TGCGCCAGCAGCCCACCGTCAGGGATGAGTGGCTACACCTTC.

DNA for the CDR3: TGTGCCAGCTCACCACGACAGTTGCTTGAAGCTTTCTTT. Protein product: CASSPRQLLEAFF. This chain uses TRBV18 with TRBJ1-1; weak D call: TRBD1 (5 bases). Trimming cost V 1 base and J 7 bases, with 10 bases left between them. Germline CDR1 reads KGHSH; CDR2 reads LQKENI. The CDR3 consists of 13 residues.

This clone has a count of ten or more. This chain joins TRBV4-2 and TRBJ1-2, with a tentative D call TRBD1 (5 bases). Trimming took 3 bases from V and 7 from J, leaving 15 bases between them. The CDR3 totals 14 residues. Germline loops: CDR1 LGHNA, CDR2 YNFKEQ. The DNA for the CDR3 is TGTGCCAGCAGCCATCCCGAGGGGCACCGTGGCTACACCTTC. The encoded protein is CASSHPEGHRGYTF.

This clone was recorded once. The chain couples TRBV7-6 to TRBJ2-7; D is uncertain. The V gene's germline CDR1 is SGHVS and CDR2 FNYEAQ. The V and J ends lost 1 base and 5 bases respectively, with 12 bases between them. This CDR3 spans 14 amino acids. The CDR3 DNA reads TGTGCCAGCAGCTTAGGTCCAATGGGTAACGAGCAGTACTTC. As protein: CASSLGPMGNEQYF.